One sample yielded the 32 T cell receptor beta chains listed below, sequenced in a study of T cells in Graves' hyperthyroidism and ophthalmopathy. TCR beta CDR3 regions were amplified from RNA transcripts. HTBI primers were employed in a first-round RT-PCR of the TCR CDR3. Each CDR3 protein is one row after TCRdb ran MiXCR on the multiplex PCR reads. The table lists 250,000 or so distinct CDR3 sequences, about 15% of them singletons, with more than 30% in the top ten. The sequencing input was blood. All receptors come from a woman between 45 and 60 years old with Graves' hyperthyroidism that later progressed to Graves' ophthalmopathy.

This clonotype was seen many times. The chain employs TRBV20-1 and TRBJ2-2, with 8 bases lining up with TRBD1. CDR1 and CDR2 (germline): DFQATT, SNEGSKA (reference sequence). This CDR3 region has 14 residues. With V trimmed by 5 bases and J by 6 bases, 8 bases remained unmatched. CDR3 protein: CSALQGGRAGELFF. The DNA of the CDR3 is TGCAGTGCTTTACAGGGGGGTCGGGCCGGGGAGCTGTTTTTT.

This clonotype showed up many times. The chain combines TRBV6-2 or TRBV6-3 with TRBJ2-7; the D is unclear. The CDR3 covers 11 residues. V was pared by 7 bases and J by 4 bases, with 8 bases between. CDR1 and CDR2 (germline): MNHEY, SVGEGT. This CDR3 is CASTRAYEQYF. The DNA of the CDR3 is TGTGCCAGCACGCGTGCATACGAGCAGTACTTC.

This chain links TRBV7-9 with TRBJ2-7; D is perhaps TRBD1 (6 bases). Germline V lookup: CDR1 SEHNR, CDR2 FQNEAQ (reference sequence). The V and J ends lost 3 bases and 7 bases respectively, with 7 bases between them. The CDR3 consists of 11 residues. The CDR3 spells CASSFTGEQYF. CDR3 DNA sequence: TGTGCCAGCAGCTTTACAGGGGAGCAGTACTTC.

This clonotype was picked up many times. The V gene is TRBV19, the J gene TRBJ2-1; 8 bases agree with TRBD2. This CDR3 has 15 amino acids. Germline V CDR1 and CDR2: LNHDA, SQIVND (reference sequence). Losses at the gene ends were 6 bases for V and 0 bases for J; bases not matched to a gene: 4. The CDR3 protein is CASRRSGSSYNEQFF. The DNA for the CDR3 is TGTGCCAGTAGGAGGAGCGGGAGCTCCTACAATGAGCAGTTCTTC.

The table lists this clonotype with many counts. This chain links TRBV5-1 with TRBJ2-1, with 13 bases fitting TRBD2. Germline V gene sequence: CDR1 SGHRS, CDR2 YFSETQ. The CDR3 runs to 16 residues. The trim removed 4 bases at V and 8 bases at J, leaving 9 bases unmatched. Written as DNA, the CDR3 is TGCGCCAGCAGCCCATCCGGGACTAGCGGGATAGATGAGCAGTTCTTC. Residues: CASSPSGTSGIDEQFF.

This clonotype has ten or more counts. The chain is built from TRBV24-1 and TRBJ2-1; D is undetermined. The germline gives CDR1 KGHDR, CDR2 SFDVKD. The CDR3 covers 15 residues. V was shortened by 0 bases and J by 8 bases, with 13 bases between the two germline ends. CDR3 in amino acids: CATSDLSTTDDEQFF. The CDR3 region has the DNA TGTGCCACCAGTGATTTGAGTACGACGGACGATGAGCAGTTCTTC.

This clonotype showed up many times. DNA of the CDR3: TGTGCCAGCAGTTTATGGGGCGGCACCGGGGAGCTGTTTTTT. Its translation: CASSLWGGTGELFF. The chain recombines TRBV28 with TRBJ2-2; no definite D call. V lost 0 bases and J lost 4, with 6 bases in between. Germline V gene lookup returns CDR1 MDHEN and CDR2 SYDVKM. The CDR3 spans 14 residues.

In this sample, this clonotype turned up many times. CDR3: CASSAARGFQETQYF. CDR3 nucleotide sequence: TGTGCCAGCAGCGCCGCCCGTGGGTTCCAAGAGACCCAGTACTTC. The rearrangement links TRBV13 to TRBJ2-5; D remains unclear. Trimming cost V 5 bases and J 1 base, with 14 bases left between them. CDR3 length: 15 amino acids. CDR1 is PRHDT and CDR2 is FYEKMQ in the germline V gene (reference sequence).

This chain uses TRBV9 with TRBJ2-1; 11 positions match TRBD2. Germline V gene sequence: CDR1 SGDLS, CDR2 YYNGEE. Trimming cost V 2 bases and J 7 bases; bases outside gene matches: 5. This CDR3 region has 15 residues. In DNA, the CDR3 is TGTGCCAGCAGCGTCTTAGCGGGAGGGAGTAATGAGCAGTTCTTC. It yields the protein CASSVLAGGSNEQFF.

This clonotype was picked up many times. The junction shows a germline mismatch at one end, possibly a read error. The genes are TRBV7-9 and TRBJ1-5; no clear D gene. Germline CDR1 reads SEHNR; CDR2 reads FQNEAQ (reference sequence). The CDR3 has 13 residues. CDR3 protein: CASNLRSGQPQHF. In DNA, the CDR3 is TGTGCCAGCAACTTAAGATCTGGTCAGCCCCAGCATTTT.

This clonotype came up many times. This rearrangement joins TRBV20-1 to TRBJ2-5; a possible D gene is TRBD1 (5 bases). The V gene's germline CDR1 is DFQATT and CDR2 SNEGSKA (reference sequence). The CDR3 contains 13 residues. The CDR3 loop is CSPGVAQGETQYF. CDR3 in DNA: TGCAGCCCTGGTGTGGCCCAGGGAGAGACCCAGTACTTC.

The genes are TRBV28 and TRBJ1-5; 8 bases line up with TRBD1. This CDR3 region has 16 residues. The J segment lost 6 bases and the V segment lost 2 bases, leaving 9 bases of the junction unmatched. The V gene's germline CDR1 is MDHEN and CDR2 SYDVKM. This chain's CDR3 is CASSLGLQGGGQPQHF. The CDR3 nucleotides read TGTGCCAGCAGTTTAGGATTACAGGGGGGAGGTCAGCCCCAGCATTTT.

This clonotype was seen a handful of times. The rearrangement links TRBV18 to TRBJ1-2, with D maybe TRBD1 (6 bases). V lost 4 bases to trimming and J lost 3 bases, with 12 bases between them. CDR1 and CDR2 (germline): KGHSH, LQKENI. The CDR3 runs to 14 residues. CDR3 in amino acids: CASSLRSGDYGYTF. In nucleotides, the CDR3 is TGTGCCAGCTCACTTCGCTCAGGGGACTATGGCTACACCTTC.

This clonotype was observed many times. The gene calls are TRBV5-1 and TRBJ2-3; perhaps TRBD2 as D (5 bases). CDR1 and CDR2 (germline): SGHRS, YFSETQ. The CDR3 has 15 residues. V was clipped by 4 bases and J by 0 bases, with 12 bases between them. CDR3: CASSGHGISTDTQYF. In nucleotides, the CDR3 is TGCGCCAGCAGCGGGCACGGGATAAGCACAGATACGCAGTATTTT. Drawing the rest from reference TRBV5-1 and TRBJ2-3, the complete variable domain is KAGVTQTPRYLIKTRGQQVTLSCSPISGHRSVSWYQQTPGQGLQFLFEYFSETQRNKGNFPGRFSGRQFSNSRSEMNVSTLELGDSALYLCASSGHGISTDTQYFGPGTRLTVL.

This clonotype was picked up many times. The V call is TRBV7-8, the J call TRBJ2-3; 9 nucleotides agree with TRBD2. After removal of 5 bases from V and 6 bases from J, the junction contained 6 bases not matched to a gene. Germline CDR1 is SGHVS and CDR2 is FQNEAQ. This CDR3 is built from 14 residues. This chain's CDR3 is CASSRGRALDTQYF. In nucleotides, the CDR3 is TGTGCCAGCAGCCGCGGGAGGGCCTTGGATACGCAGTATTTT.

This clonotype was observed a handful of times. V usage is TRBV5-1 and J usage is TRBJ2-7; 9 bases line up with TRBD1. CDR1 and CDR2 (germline): SGHRS, YFSETQ. The CDR3 covers 12 residues. V lost 7 bases and J lost 7; bases outside the gene matches: 6. The CDR3 DNA follows: TGCGCCAGCGGGACAGGGTTGAGAGAGCAGTACTTC. This translates into CASGTGLREQYF. Supplemented by reference TRBV5-1 and TRBJ2-7, the full variable domain reads KAGVTQTPRYLIKTRGQQVTLSCSPISGHRSVSWYQQTPGQGLQFLFEYFSETQRNKGNFPGRFSGRQFSNSRSEMNVSTLELGDSALYLCASGTGLREQYFGPGTRLTVT.

This clonotype came up many times. The CDR3 loop reads CASSLDEGSSYNEQFF. The DNA for the CDR3 is TGTGCCAGCAGCTTAGACGAGGGAAGCTCCTACAATGAGCAGTTCTTC. The genes are TRBV7-2 and TRBJ2-1; maybe TRBD2 (5 bases). The CDR3 totals 16 residues. Per the germline V gene, CDR1 is SGHTA and CDR2 is FQGNSA. Trimming stripped 1 base from V and 0 bases from J, with 10 bases between.

V is TRBV20-1 and J is TRBJ2-3; TRBD2 is a possible D gene (5 bases). V was clipped by 3 bases and J by 4 bases, with 17 bases between them. The CDR3 contains 15 residues. Germline CDR1 reads DFQATT; CDR2 reads SNEGSKA (reference sequence). The CDR3 nucleotides are TGCAGTGCTAGCGGCCGGACGTCCGGGGCAGATACGCAGTATTTT. It specifies CSASGRTSGADTQYF.

CDR3 sequence reads: CSASVPGGGTQYF. DNA of the CDR3: TGCAGTGCTAGCGTCCCCGGGGGGGGTACGCAGTATTTT. The chain combines TRBV20-1 with TRBJ2-3; 8 positions match TRBD2. CDR3 size: 13 residues. CDR1 and CDR2 from the germline V gene are DFQATT and SNEGSKA (reference sequence). Germline trimming cut 3 bases from V and 8 bases from J; bases unmatched to any gene: 7.

This clonotype was detected ten times or more. The chain is built from TRBV19 and TRBJ1-1; no clear D gene. The CDR3 is 12 residues long. From germline, CDR1 is LNHDA and CDR2 SQIVND (reference sequence). V was shortened by 9 bases and J by 1 base, with 9 bases between the two germline ends. The CDR3 DNA reads TGTGCCAGCGGAAAGACGAACACTGAAGCTTTCTTT. The encoded protein is CASGKTNTEAFF.

This clonotype was picked up many times. The J gene is TRBJ2-2, the V gene TRBV18, with TRBD1 as a possible D gene (5 bases). Trimming shortened V by 2 bases and J by 4 bases, and 11 bases separated the two germline ends. The CDR3 totals 15 residues. The V gene's germline CDR1 is KGHSH and CDR2 LQKENI. The DNA of the CDR3 is TGTGCCAGCTCACCAGCCAGGGTGTCCACCGGGGAGCTGTTTTTT. It encodes CASSPARVSTGELFF.

This clonotype was recorded at least ten times. The genes are TRBV28 and TRBJ1-5, with D possibly being TRBD1 (5 bases). V lost 6 bases, J lost 3 bases, and 15 bases lay in between. Germline V gives CDR1 MDHEN, CDR2 SYDVKM. This CDR3 spans 15 amino acids. CDR3 DNA sequence: TGTGCCAGCAGGCTTGGGGGGGTTAACAATCAGCCCCAGCATTTT. Residues: CASRLGGVNNQPQHF.

This clonotype occurred many times. The chain recombines TRBV3-1 with TRBJ1-2; D remains unclear. Germline loops: CDR1 LGHDT, CDR2 YNNKEL (reference sequence). Trimming left V 0 bases short and J 7 bases short, with 3 bases between. This CDR3 has 11 residues. CDR3 in amino acids: CASSQEGGYTF. The CDR3 DNA sequence: TGTGCCAGCAGCCAAGAAGGTGGCTACACCTTC.

This clonotype was picked up a small number of times. J is TRBJ1-1 and V is TRBV27, with D perhaps TRBD1 (6 bases). Per germline, CDR1 MNHEY and CDR2 SMNVEV (reference sequence). The ends were cut back, 4 bases at V and 4 bases at J, with 13 bases in the middle. The CDR3 extends over 14 amino acids. In DNA form, the CDR3 reads TGTGCCAGCAGTTCACCAACCAGGGGCACTGAAGCTTTCTTT. It yields the protein CASSSPTRGTEAFF.

On this clonotype: A read error may be the cause here, since a much bigger clone is one base away. CDR3 sequence reads: CASSLEAGPGERTF. The CDR3 DNA reads TGCGCCAGCAGCTTGGAAGCAGGCCCCGGGGAGAGGACCTTC. The chain employs TRBV5-1 and TRBJ1-2; D gene uncertain. CDR3 size: 14 residues. Trimming took off 0 bases at V and 14 bases at J, with 20 bases between the two ends. Germline CDR1 and CDR2: SGHRS and YFSETQ.

Concerning this clonotype itself: One end of the junction does not line up with germline, which may come from a read error. The genes are TRBV28 and TRBJ1-1, with TRBD1 identical over 7 bases. The CDR3 has 15 residues. CDR1 is MDHEN, CDR2 SYDVKM, per germline. The CDR3 loop reads CASSRPGTVNIEAFF. The CDR3 DNA is TGTGCCAGCAGTCGTCCCGGGACAGTAAACATTGAAGCTTTCTTT.

This clonotype has ten or more counts. V gene TRBV11-2 combines with J gene TRBJ2-1; 11 bases agree with TRBD2. This CDR3 comprises 15 residues. V dropped 4 bases and J dropped 10; count of bases not matched to a gene: 9. Germline V CDR1 and CDR2: SGHAT, FQNNGV. CDR3 loop: CASSSLLAGVGEQFF. Here the CDR3 DNA reads TGTGCCAGCAGCTCATTACTAGCGGGAGTGGGAGAGCAGTTCTTC.

The chain combines TRBV19 with TRBJ2-2, with D possibly TRBD2 on 6 matching bases. The germline gives CDR1 LNHDA, CDR2 SQIVND (reference sequence). Trimming left V 5 bases short and J 0 bases short, with 13 bases between. The CDR3 extends over 16 amino acids. CDR3 bases: TGTGCCAGTAGTGATTTGGGCGGGACGAACACCGGGGAGCTGTTTTTT. Residues: CASSDLGGTNTGELFF.

This clonotype appeared many times. The CDR3 nucleotides are TGTGCCAGCAGCAAACCGTACCAAGAGACCCAGTACTTC. This translates into CASSKPYQETQYF. The chain uses TRBV7-9 and TRBJ2-5, with unresolved D. V lost 5 bases and J lost 0, with 7 bases in between. The CDR3 has 13 residues. Germline loops: CDR1 SEHNR, CDR2 FQNEAQ (reference sequence).

This clonotype appeared many times. The chain couples TRBV27 to TRBJ1-5, with TRBD1 matching over 10 bases. Germline-derived CDR1 and CDR2 are MNHEY and SMNVEV (reference sequence). The junction had 5 bases not matched to a gene; V was cut back by 2 bases and J by 4 bases. The CDR3 spans 16 residues. The CDR3 here is CASSLRGDRGNQPQHF. The CDR3, as DNA: TGTGCCAGCAGTTTAAGGGGGGACAGGGGAAATCAGCCCCAGCATTTT.

This clonotype was counted at least ten times. The rearrangement links TRBV5-1 to TRBJ2-1, with D perhaps matching TRBD1 (7 bases). Germline loops: CDR1 SGHRS, CDR2 YFSETQ. Trimming stripped 5 bases from V and 6 bases from J, with 18 bases between. This CDR3 spans 15 amino acids. The CDR3 coding sequence is TGCGCCAGCAGTACCCAGGGGGGCCAAATCAATGAGCAGTTCTTC. This codes for CASSTQGGQINEQFF.

The chain carries TRBV19 and TRBJ1-1; 7 bases line up with TRBD1. The J segment lost 6 bases and the V segment lost 4 bases, leaving 8 bases of the junction unmatched. Germline CDR1 is LNHDA and CDR2 is SQIVND (reference sequence). This CDR3 contains 14 residues. CDR3 region: CASSTETGRAEAFF. The CDR3 DNA sequence: TGTGCCAGTAGTACAGAGACAGGGCGGGCTGAAGCTTTCTTT.